The following is a T cell receptor (beta chain) sequence with its context. The antigen remains undetermined. These data come from a study of T cell repertoires in cytomegalovirus infection. Findings and caveats of the study: In two of eight donors, the top clonotype was HLA-C-restricted CMV-specific.

TCRdb reprocessed the reads with MiXCR, giving one entry per CDR3 protein. The table shows 750,000 to 900,000 distinct CDR3 sequences, with roughly 29% occurring only once. This TCR was sampled from a human donor in good health (CMV status not recorded). Some clones in this sample may be carry-over from other donors' samples. Source: cultured CD8+ T cells from PBMCs, taken from culture after CMV antigen stimulation.

The CDR3 DNA reads as TGTGCCAGCAGCCCAATAGGACAGATTAATTCACCCCTCCACTTT. Its protein is CASSPIGQINSPLHF. V gene TRBV27 combines with J gene TRBJ1-6; TRBD1 might be the D (6 bases). Germline CDR1 reads MNHEY; CDR2 reads SMNVEV (reference sequence). The V end lost 6 bases, the J end lost 6 bases, and 15 bases lay between the germline ends. This CDR3 spans 15 amino acids.